Listed here are 25 T cell receptor beta chains from one sample, sequenced in a study of vaccination and CD4 T cells after COVID-19. These receptors have no identified antigens. The study sequenced cultured CD4+ T cell DNA using the Oncomine TCR Beta short-read assay. TCRdb called the PCR reads again in MiXCR, with one record for every CDR3 protein. The sample records 17,000 or so distinct CDR3 sequences, approximately 50% being singletons. Treatment: approximately nine-day PBMC culture with coronavirus spike peptide pools or control peptides (ViraFEST assay). Specimen: CD4+ T cells from blood, cultured in vitro. These receptors originate from a human donor who had recovered from COVID-19.

This sequence joins TRBV6-1 and TRBJ2-3, with D perhaps TRBD2 (5 bases). The germline V gene has CDR1 MNHNS and CDR2 SASEGT. This CDR3 is 15 amino acids long. V lost 4 bases and J 0 bases, leaving 11 bases between the germline ends. CDR3 in amino acids: CASSVRGRSTDTQYF. For the CDR3, the DNA is TGTGCCAGCAGTGTTAGAGGGAGAAGCACAGATACGCAGTATTTT.

V and J are TRBV6-1 and TRBJ1-5, with no clear D. Germline assignment: CDR1 MNHNS and CDR2 SASEGT. Trimming left V 6 bases short and J 0 bases short, with 21 bases between. The CDR3 extends over 18 amino acids. CDR3 sequence: CASRQMLPEGGSNQPQHF. The CDR3 nucleotides are TGTGCCAGCAGGCAAATGCTCCCGGAAGGTGGTAGCAATCAGCCCCAGCATTTT.

This clonotype was seen just once. V gene TRBV10-3 combines with J gene TRBJ2-1; D unresolved. With 4 bases removed from V and 8 bases from J, the gap between germline ends came to 12 bases. The CDR3 consists of 13 residues. Looked up from germline, CDR1 is ENHRY and CDR2 is SYGVKD. The CDR3 reads CAISVGIVHEQFF. CDR3 coding DNA: TGTGCCATCAGTGTGGGCATAGTCCATGAGCAGTTCTTC.

This clonotype was recorded only once. The chain's CDR3 is CASKGLAGGTGELFF. CDR3 in DNA: TGTGCCAGCAAAGGGCTAGCGGGAGGTACCGGGGAGCTGTTTTTT. The gene calls are TRBV2 and TRBJ2-2; TRBD2 matches at 11 bases. CDR3 size: 15 residues. The germline V gene has CDR1 SNHLY and CDR2 FYNNEI. The V segment lost 7 bases and the J segment 5 bases; nucleotides outside the gene matches: 6. Full variable domain (missing parts from reference TRBV2 and TRBJ2-2): EPEVTQTPSHQVTQMGQEVILRCVPISNHLYFYWYRQILGQKVEFLVSFYNNEISEKSEIFDDQFSVERPDGSNFTLKIRSTKLEDSAMYFCASKGLAGGTGELFFGEGSRLTVL.

The rearrangement joins TRBV19 to TRBJ1-2; D gene unclear. Trimming shortened V by 3 bases and J by 4 bases, and 6 bases separated the two germline ends. Germline values: CDR1 LNHDA, CDR2 SQIVND (reference sequence). The CDR3 runs 12 residues. CDR3 nucleotide sequence: TGTGCCAGTAGTATGACGCGCTATGGCTACACCTTC. This sequence encodes CASSMTRYGYTF.

The rearrangement joins TRBV4-3 to TRBJ1-2; D gene ambiguous. Germline V gene lookup returns CDR1 LGHNA and CDR2 YSLEER. Deletions cut 3 bases from V and 4 bases from J, with 12 bases between. This CDR3 has 14 residues. CDR3 loop: CASSQLQLPYGYTF. The DNA for the CDR3 is TGCGCCAGCAGCCAGCTACAGCTACCCTATGGCTACACCTTC.

This clonotype was found a few times. The chain is built from TRBV5-6 and TRBJ2-3, with D tentatively TRBD2 (5 bases). V was shortened by 5 bases and J by 6 bases, with 16 bases between the two germline ends. Germline CDR1 reads SGHDT; CDR2 reads YYEEEE. The CDR3 has 14 residues. The DNA of the CDR3 is TGTGCCAGCAGTCTGCCCCATCCGGGGGATACGCAGTATTTT. Encoded protein: CASSLPHPGDTQYF.

This clonotype has only a few counts. The chain uses TRBV10-3 and TRBJ1-5; D remains unclear. CDR1 is ENHRY, CDR2 SYGVKD, per germline. Trimming left V 6 bases short and J 0 bases short, with 12 bases between. CDR3 length equals 15 residues. The CDR3 sequence is CAIRSDGYSNQPQHF. The CDR3 coding sequence is TGTGCCATCAGATCCGACGGATATAGCAATCAGCCCCAGCATTTT.

V gene TRBV20-1 combines with J gene TRBJ2-7, with D unclear. The CDR3 loop spans 11 amino acids. Germline assignment: CDR1 DFQATT and CDR2 SNEGSKA (reference sequence). Trimming left V 3 bases short and J 4 bases short, with 7 bases between. CDR3 residues: CSASSGYEQYF. CDR3 sequence (DNA): TGCAGTGCTAGTTCCGGGTACGAGCAGTACTTC.

The chain is built from TRBV20-1 and TRBJ2-7, with D perhaps TRBD1 or TRBD2 (5 bases each). Trimming removed 4 bases at V and 3 bases at J, with 19 bases between. The CDR3 extends over 15 amino acids. Germline lookup yields CDR1 DFQATT and CDR2 SNEGSKA (reference sequence). The CDR3 sequence is CSAKVPGRTDYEQYF. The DNA of the CDR3 is TGCAGTGCTAAGGTACCGGGACGGACTGACTACGAGCAGTACTTC.

In this sample, this clonotype turned up a few times. The DNA of the CDR3 is TGTGCCAGCAGACTGGACGGGGGGTGGTTAGACTATGGCTACACCTTC. Amino acid sequence: CASRLDGGWLDYGYTF. This chain links TRBV28 with TRBJ1-2; possible D gene TRBD1, 5 bases. CDR1 and CDR2 from the germline V gene are MDHEN and SYDVKM. The CDR3 runs 16 residues. Trimming took 6 bases from V and 3 from J, leaving 20 bases between them.

The chain couples TRBV20-1 to TRBJ2-2, with D possibly TRBD2 on 7 matching bases. The CDR3 is 13 residues long. CDR1 and CDR2 (germline): DFQATT, SNEGSKA (reference sequence). Trimming stripped 4 bases from V and 7 bases from J, with 13 bases between. CDR3 DNA: TGCAGTGCTACCGGGGGGCAGGGCGGGGAGCTGTTTTTT. It is translated as CSATGGQGGELFF.

This chain joins TRBV5-8 and TRBJ2-5, with a weak D call TRBD1 (6 bases). Germline V lookup: CDR1 SGHTS, CDR2 YDEGEE. V shed 2 bases and J shed 3 bases, with 14 bases lying between them. The CDR3 consists of 15 residues. The CDR3 DNA sequence: TGTGCCAGCAGCTTAGGACAGAATCTGAAAGAGACCCAGTACTTC. Translating it yields CASSLGQNLKETQYF.

V gene TRBV5-6 combines with J gene TRBJ2-3; tentatively, D is TRBD1 (6 bases). V dropped 0 bases and J dropped 4 bases, with 9 bases sitting between them. CDR1 and CDR2 (germline): SGHDT, YYEEEE. The CDR3 contains 14 residues. The CDR3 nucleotides read TGTGCCAGCAGCTTGGGACAGGTGCCAGATACGCAGTATTTT. Translated: CASSLGQVPDTQYF.

This rearrangement joins TRBV11-2 to TRBJ1-5, with no clear D. Per germline, CDR1 SGHAT and CDR2 FQNNGV. V lost 3 bases and J lost 2, with 11 bases in between. The CDR3 spans 15 residues. CDR3 in DNA: TGTGCCAGCAGCTTGGGCCACGGCGGCAATCAGCCCCAGCATTTT. This gives the protein CASSLGHGGNQPQHF.

The chain recombines TRBV7-3 with TRBJ2-5; 10 nucleotides line up with TRBD2. This CDR3 has 13 amino acids. Germline V gene lookup returns CDR1 SGHTA and CDR2 FQGTGA. J lost 5 bases, V lost 5 bases, and 2 bases had no gene match. CDR3 sequence: CASSQREGETQYF. The DNA for the CDR3 is TGTGCCAGCAGCCAGCGGGAGGGGGAGACCCAGTACTTC.

Here the CDR3 DNA reads TGTGCCAGCAGGAGGGGCCTATCCTCGAACACCGGGGAGCTGTTTTTT. This codes for CASRRGLSSNTGELFF. The chain employs TRBV5-8 and TRBJ2-2; TRBD1 or TRBD2 may be the D gene (5 bases each). The CDR3 runs to 16 residues. The germline gives CDR1 SGHTS, CDR2 YDEGEE. Trimming shortened V by 5 bases and J by 0 bases, and 14 bases separated the two germline ends.

The chain uses TRBV7-2 and TRBJ1-2, with TRBD1 as a possible D gene (6 bases). The CDR3 length is 16 residues. V gave up 2 bases and J gave up 4 bases, with 17 bases separating them. The germline V gene encodes CDR1 SGHTA and CDR2 FQGNSA. The CDR3 loop is CASSLSPGQIGYGYTF. The CDR3 nucleotides are TGTGCCAGCAGCTTATCGCCGGGACAAATCGGCTATGGCTACACCTTC. Variable domain in full (rest from reference TRBV7-2 and TRBJ1-2): GAGVSQSPSNKVTEKGKDVELRCDPISGHTALYWYRQSLGQGLEFLIYFQGNSAPDKSGLPSDRFSAERTGGSVSTLTIQRTQQEDSAVYLCASSLSPGQIGYGYTFGSGTRLTVV.

The V and J genes are TRBV5-1 and TRBJ1-5, with D unresolved. In germline, CDR1 is SGHRS, CDR2 YFSETQ. The CDR3 is 15 amino acids. Trimming pared 3 bases from V and 0 bases from J, leaving 10 bases between. This chain's CDR3 is CASSSTGSSNQPQHF. DNA of the CDR3: TGCGCCAGCAGCTCGACCGGCAGTAGCAATCAGCCCCAGCATTTT. The full variable domain, with the rest looked up from reference TRBV5-1 and TRBJ1-5, is KAGVTQTPRYLIKTRGQQVTLSCSPISGHRSVSWYQQTPGQGLQFLFEYFSETQRNKGNFPGRFSGRQFSNSRSEMNVSTLELGDSALYLCASSSTGSSNQPQHFGDGTRLSIL.

This clonotype was seen more than once but under ten times. The chain combines TRBV5-1 with TRBJ1-2; possible D gene TRBD1, 6 bases. The V gene lost 4 bases and the J gene lost 4 bases, with 17 bases spanning the gap. Germline CDR1 is SGHRS and CDR2 is YFSETQ. The CDR3 covers 15 residues. In DNA, the CDR3 is TGCGCCAGCAGCCGGGACGGGGGCGGAAGCTATGGCTACACCTTC. Protein: CASSRDGGGSYGYTF.

This clonotype was recorded a few times. The chain employs TRBV7-9 and TRBJ2-5; D call uncertain. The length of the CDR3 is 13 residues. Germline assignment: CDR1 SEHNR and CDR2 FQNEAQ (reference sequence). V lost 1 base, J lost 5 bases, and 8 bases lay in between. The CDR3 DNA is TGTGCCAGCAGCTTAGGAACCTGGGAGACCCAGTACTTC. Its translation is CASSLGTWETQYF.

The rearrangement links TRBV19 to TRBJ1-2, with TRBD1 identical over 10 bases. J was trimmed by 1 base and V by 3 bases; bases with no gene match: 2. The germline V gene encodes CDR1 LNHDA and CDR2 SQIVND (reference sequence). CDR3 size: 15 residues. The DNA for the CDR3 is TGTGCCAGTAGTATGGGGACAGGGGATAACTATGGCTACACCTTC. Translating it yields CASSMGTGDNYGYTF.

The genes are TRBV27 and TRBJ1-2; possibly TRBD1 for D (6 bases). This CDR3 region has 13 residues. The germline V and J ends were trimmed by 6 bases and 8 bases, with 16 bases remaining between them. Germline loops: CDR1 MNHEY, CDR2 SMNVEV (reference sequence). The CDR3 loop is CASSPWGQGGYTF. The CDR3 DNA reads as TGTGCCAGCAGCCCATGGGGGCAGGGAGGCTACACCTTC.

This chain uses TRBV27 with TRBJ1-5, with D unresolved. V lost 4 bases to trimming and J lost 7 bases, with 11 bases between them. Germline CDR1 and CDR2: MNHEY and SMNVEV (reference sequence). CDR3 length: 13 residues. CDR3 DNA sequence: TGTGCCAGCAGTTCGGACGATAACCAGCCCCAGCATTTT. Translating gives CASSSDDNQPQHF.

The V call is TRBV5-1, the J call TRBJ2-1; 8 bases fit TRBD2. This CDR3 is built from 15 residues. The J segment lost 3 bases and the V segment lost 0 bases, leaving 2 bases of the junction unmatched. In germline, CDR1 is SGHRS, CDR2 YFSETQ. The CDR3 nucleotides read TGCGCCAGCAGCTTGGACGCGGGAGGCTACAATGAGCAGTTCTTC. Translating it yields CASSLDAGGYNEQFF.